These 8 T cell receptor beta chains were all obtained from the same sample, sequenced in a study of technical replicates of blood from a few donors. Clones were sequenced by immunoSEQ multiplex PCR, and TCRdb holds only the in-frame ones, with some missing. The table records 70,000 to 85,000 clones, nearly 97% of them present only once. The sample taken for sequencing was T cells isolated from PBMCs. The origin of the receptors is a human donor in good health.

The DNA of the CDR3 is TGTGCCAGCAATCGCCCGGGTCAAGAGACCCAGTACTTC. Its protein is CASNRPGQETQYF. The chain is built from TRBV6-5 and TRBJ2-5; unclear D gene. The CDR3 consists of 13 residues. Germline CDR1 and CDR2: MNHEY and SVGAGI. V lost 7 bases, J lost 2 bases, and 11 bases lay in between.

This rearrangement joins TRBV18 to TRBJ2-7; 9 bases match TRBD1. The V gene's germline CDR1 is KGHSH and CDR2 LQKENI. This CDR3 spans 13 amino acids. Losses at the gene ends were 4 bases for V and 6 bases for J; bases not matched to a gene: 4. DNA of the CDR3: TGTGCCAGCTCACGGGACAGGGCGGCCGAGCAGTACTTC. This codes for CASSRDRAAEQYF. Using reference TRBV18 and TRBJ2-7 for the parts outside the CDR3, the full variable domain is NAGVMQNPRHLVRRRGQEARLRCSPMKGHSHVYWYRQLPEEGLKFMVYLQKENIIDESGMPKERFSAEFPKEGPSILRIQQVVRGDSAAYFCASSRDRAAEQYFGPGTRLTVT.

J is TRBJ2-1 and V is TRBV9; 7 bases match TRBD2. The CDR3 has 15 amino acids. Per germline, CDR1 SGDLS and CDR2 YYNGEE. V lost 3 bases to trimming and J lost 0 bases; unmatched junction nucleotides: 3. The CDR3 DNA follows: TGTGCCAGCAGCGGGGGAGGGAGCTCCTACAATGAGCAGTTCTTC. This sequence encodes CASSGGGSSYNEQFF.

V and J are TRBV7-8 and TRBJ2-7, with D unresolved. Trimming shortened V by 4 bases and J by 3 bases, and 16 bases separated the two germline ends. This CDR3 region has 15 residues. The germline CDR1 and CDR2 sequences are SGHVS and FQNEAQ. The CDR3 here is CASSYALVPGYEQYF. CDR3 DNA sequence: TGTGCCAGCAGCTACGCTTTGGTCCCGGGCTACGAGCAGTACTTC. The full variable domain, rest sourced from reference TRBV7-8 and TRBJ2-7, is GAGVSQSPRYKVAKRGQDVALRCDPISGHVSLFWYQQALGQGPEFLTYFQNEAQLDKSGLPSDRFFAERPEGSVSTLKIQRTQQEDSAVYLCASSYALVPGYEQYFGPGTRLTVT.

This clone was detected once. The chain recombines TRBV14 with TRBJ1-5; D might be TRBD1 (5 bases). V lost 2 bases, J lost 4 bases, and 6 bases lay in between. From germline, CDR1 is SGHDN and CDR2 FVKESK. This CDR3 contains 13 residues. Here the CDR3 DNA reads TGTGCCAGCAGCCAACGACAGAATCAGCCCCAGCATTTT. This encodes CASSQRQNQPQHF.

V gene TRBV6-1 combines with J gene TRBJ1-5, with 9 bases aligning to TRBD1. The CDR3 totals 14 residues. V lost 6 bases, J lost 4 bases, and 4 bases stayed unmatched. CDR1 and CDR2 (germline): MNHNS, SASEGT. CDR3 loop: CASSQDRGNQPQHF. For the CDR3, the DNA is TGTGCCAGCAGCCAGGACAGGGGAAATCAGCCCCAGCATTTT.

The V gene is TRBV4-1, the J gene TRBJ1-1; D is unresolved. The CDR3 covers 15 residues. The ends were cut back, 0 bases at V and 0 bases at J, with 8 bases in the middle. The germline V gene encodes CDR1 MGHRA and CDR2 YSYEKL. The CDR3 nucleotides read TGCGCCAGCAGCCAAGAGAGCGGCTTGAACACTGAAGCTTTCTTT. Translation gives CASSQESGLNTEAFF.

The rearrangement joins TRBV5-1 to TRBJ2-3; D is unclear. The CDR3 is 14 amino acids. The germline V and J ends were trimmed by 8 bases and 0 bases, with 13 bases remaining between them. The V gene's germline CDR1 is SGHRS and CDR2 YFSETQ. The CDR3 region is CASQSAPSTDTQYF. The CDR3 nucleotides read TGCGCCAGTCAGAGCGCCCCAAGCACAGATACGCAGTATTTT.